The 15 T cell receptor beta chains below were found in one sample sequenced in a study of T cells after yellow fever vaccination. TCRdb re-analysed the 5' RACE reads in MiXCR, keeping a single row per CDR3 protein. In the table there are about 260,000 distinct CDR3 sequences, roughly 13% of which are singletons. The sequenced sample was CD4+ T cells sorted from PBMCs, obtained 45 days after the yellow fever booster vaccination. The receptor set was obtained from a young man who received the YFV17D yellow fever vaccine.

V gene TRBV11-2 combines with J gene TRBJ2-3, with TRBD2 matching over 9 bases. Germline V lookup: CDR1 SGHAT, CDR2 FQNNGV. The CDR3 sequence is 18 residues long. With 4 bases clipped from V and 1 base from J, the junction kept 12 bases outside the gene matches. CDR3 sequence (DNA): TGTGCCAGCAGCTCCCCAGGAGGCGGGAGGGTAGGCACAGATACGCAGTATTTT. This translates into CASSSPGGGRVGTDTQYF.

This clonotype has more than one count but fewer than ten. V is TRBV6-2 or TRBV6-3 and J is TRBJ2-1; TRBD1 is a possible D gene (6 bases). Trimming shortened V by 8 bases and J by 8 bases, and 10 bases separated the two germline ends. CDR3 length: 11 amino acids. Germline loops: CDR1 MNHEY, CDR2 SVGEGT. The CDR3 reads CASGEGDEQFF. The DNA for the CDR3 is TGTGCCAGCGGAGAGGGGGATGAGCAGTTCTTC.

This chain joins TRBV9 and TRBJ2-1; D is possibly TRBD2 (5 bases). This CDR3 has 15 residues. Trimming cost V 5 bases and J 0 bases, with 12 bases left between them. Germline CDR1 is SGDLS and CDR2 is YYNGEE. CDR3 nucleotides: TGTGCCAGCAGTCAAGCGGCAGTCTCCTACAATGAGCAGTTCTTC. It translates to CASSQAAVSYNEQFF. The full variable domain, in which reference TRBV9 and TRBJ2-1 provide the parts outside the CDR3, is DSGVTQTPKHLITATGQRVTLRCSPRSGDLSVYWYQQSLDQGLQFLIQYYNGEERAKGNILERFSAQQFPDLHSELNLSSLELGDSALYFCASSQAAVSYNEQFFGPGTRLTVL.

This chain uses TRBV12-3 or TRBV12-4 with TRBJ2-1, with D hard to call. V was clipped by 5 bases and J by 1 base, with 9 bases between them. CDR3 size: 14 residues. DNA for the CDR3: TGTGCCAGCAGTCCCCTAATTTCCTACAATGAGCAGTTCTTC. Protein product: CASSPLISYNEQFF.

This clonotype turned up a few times. The chain employs TRBV29-1 and TRBJ2-7; the match to TRBD1 covers 7 bases. Trimming cost V 4 bases and J 2 bases; bases outside gene matches: 2. Germline assignment: CDR1 SQVTM and CDR2 ANQGSEA. This CDR3 region has 12 residues. DNA for the CDR3: TGCAGCGTTGCTGACAGGGCCTACGAGCAGTACTTC. It translates to CSVADRAYEQYF.

The gene calls are TRBV20-1 and TRBJ1-1; D perhaps matches TRBD1 (6 bases). Germline lookup yields CDR1 DFQATT and CDR2 SNEGSKA (reference sequence). The CDR3 runs 11 residues. The V and J ends lost 8 bases and 6 bases respectively, with 13 bases between them. The CDR3 DNA sequence: TGCAGTACGGGGGAGGGGGCTGAAGCTTTCTTT. It codes for CSTGEGAEAFF.

The chain couples TRBV20-1 to TRBJ2-7; 8 nucleotides agree with TRBD2. The V gene's germline CDR1 is DFQATT and CDR2 SNEGSKA (reference sequence). The CDR3 consists of 13 residues. V shed 3 bases, J shed 0 bases, and the junction held 1 base outside the gene matches. The DNA of the CDR3 is TGCAGTGCTAGCGGGAGGGCCTCCTACGAGCAGTACTTC. Its protein product is CSASGRASYEQYF.

This clonotype was seen a handful of times. V and J are TRBV5-6 and TRBJ2-1, with 7 bases identical to TRBD2. V lost 7 bases to trimming and J lost 6 bases; unmatched junction nucleotides: 10. The CDR3 totals 14 residues. The V gene's germline CDR1 is SGHDT and CDR2 YYEEEE. CDR3: CASRTRGKVNEQFF. The CDR3 DNA reads TGTGCCAGCCGGACTAGGGGTAAGGTCAATGAGCAGTTCTTC.

This chain uses TRBV7-2 with TRBJ2-2; D possibly corresponds to TRBD2 (5 bases). Between the trimmed V and J ends, which lost 5 bases and 5 bases, there was a span of 21 bases. The CDR3 totals 17 residues. Per the germline V gene, CDR1 is SGHTA and CDR2 is FQGNSA. CDR3 in DNA: TGTGCCAGCAGCCCCAAGTCGGGGAGTTTATCAACCGGGGAGCTGTTTTTT. This translates into CASSPKSGSLSTGELFF.

The chain combines TRBV5-4 with TRBJ2-2; D is undetermined. Germline CDR1 is SGHNT and CDR2 is YYREEE (reference sequence). The V and J ends lost 2 bases and 4 bases respectively, with 9 bases between them. CDR3 length equals 14 residues. CDR3 bases: TGTGCCAGCAGCTTTTCCACGGGCACCGGGGAGCTGTTTTTT. Translated, it gives CASSFSTGTGELFF.

This sequence joins TRBV5-1 and TRBJ2-7; D perhaps matches TRBD2 (5 bases). The V gene lost 0 bases and the J gene lost 7 bases, with 11 bases spanning the gap. CDR3 length: 13 amino acids. Germline V lookup: CDR1 SGHRS, CDR2 YFSETQ. The CDR3 sequence: CASSLGRPGEQYF. The DNA for the CDR3 is TGCGCCAGCAGCTTGGGGAGGCCCGGGGAGCAGTACTTC. Supplemented by reference TRBV5-1 and TRBJ2-7, the full variable domain reads KAGVTQTPRYLIKTRGQQVTLSCSPISGHRSVSWYQQTPGQGLQFLFEYFSETQRNKGNFPGRFSGRQFSNSRSEMNVSTLELGDSALYLCASSLGRPGEQYFGPGTRLTVT.

J is TRBJ2-3 and V is TRBV7-9; no clear D gene. V lost 4 bases and J 2 bases, leaving 7 bases between the germline ends. This CDR3 region has 13 residues. Germline V gives CDR1 SEHNR, CDR2 FQNEAQ (reference sequence). CDR3 region: CASSWGITDTQYF. The DNA for the CDR3 is TGTGCCAGCAGCTGGGGAATCACAGATACGCAGTATTTT.

This clonotype has a handful of counts. The V and J genes are TRBV6-2 or TRBV6-3 and TRBJ2-7; D is possibly TRBD2 (6 bases). This CDR3 comprises 13 residues. With 6 bases removed from V and 2 bases from J, the gap between germline ends came to 11 bases. Germline V gene data show CDR1 as MNHEY and CDR2 as SVGEGT. The CDR3 bases are TGTGCCAGCAGCCGGGAGAAGCCCTACGAGCAGTACTTC. Residues: CASSREKPYEQYF.

The chain uses TRBV7-6 and TRBJ2-1, with a possible D match to TRBD1 (6 bases). Trimming cost V 1 base and J 9 bases, with 19 bases left between them. This CDR3 is 16 amino acids long. Germline CDR1 reads SGHVS; CDR2 reads FNYEAQ. The CDR3 region has the DNA TGTGCCAGCAGCTTAGGATGGGGGCGGCTGAGATTTGAGCAGTTCTTC. Amino acids: CASSLGWGRLRFEQFF.

The rearrangement uses TRBV9 and TRBJ2-5; possibly TRBD2 for D (5 bases). V lost 3 bases to trimming and J lost 5 bases, with 14 bases between them. Per the germline V gene, CDR1 is SGDLS and CDR2 is YYNGEE. The CDR3 is 14 amino acids. The CDR3 sequence: CASSERGRFETQYF. The DNA of the CDR3 is TGTGCCAGCAGCGAGAGAGGGCGATTTGAGACCCAGTACTTC.